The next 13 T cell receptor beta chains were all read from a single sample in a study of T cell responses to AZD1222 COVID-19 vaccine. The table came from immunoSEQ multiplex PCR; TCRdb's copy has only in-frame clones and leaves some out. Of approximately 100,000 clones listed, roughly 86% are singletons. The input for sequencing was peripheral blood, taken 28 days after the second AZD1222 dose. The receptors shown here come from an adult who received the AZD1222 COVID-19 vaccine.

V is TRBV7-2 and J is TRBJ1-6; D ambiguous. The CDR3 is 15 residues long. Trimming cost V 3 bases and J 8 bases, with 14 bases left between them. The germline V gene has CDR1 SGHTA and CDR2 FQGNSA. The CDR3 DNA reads TGTGCCAGCAGCTTTGCACGGGCGCGCGATTCACCCCTCCACTTT. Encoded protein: CASSFARARDSPLHF.

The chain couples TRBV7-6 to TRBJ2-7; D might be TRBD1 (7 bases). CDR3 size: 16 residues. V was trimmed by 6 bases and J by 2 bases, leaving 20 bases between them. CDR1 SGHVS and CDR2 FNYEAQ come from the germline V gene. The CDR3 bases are TGTGCCAGCAGTCACCCAGGGGGGACAGACCCCTACGAGCAGTACTTC. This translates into CASSHPGGTDPYEQYF.

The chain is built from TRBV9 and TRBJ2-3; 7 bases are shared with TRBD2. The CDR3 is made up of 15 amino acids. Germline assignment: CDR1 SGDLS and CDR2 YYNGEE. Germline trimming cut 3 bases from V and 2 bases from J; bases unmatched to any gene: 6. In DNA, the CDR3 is TGTGCCAGCAGCGCCCTGAGCGGGGACACAGATACGCAGTATTTT. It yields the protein CASSALSGDTDTQYF.

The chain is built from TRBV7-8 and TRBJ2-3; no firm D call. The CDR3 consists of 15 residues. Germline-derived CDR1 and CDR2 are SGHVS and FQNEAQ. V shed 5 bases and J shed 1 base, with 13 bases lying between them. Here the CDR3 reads CASSGFGVGTDTQYF. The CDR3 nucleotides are TGTGCCAGCAGCGGATTTGGGGTCGGCACAGATACGCAGTATTTT.

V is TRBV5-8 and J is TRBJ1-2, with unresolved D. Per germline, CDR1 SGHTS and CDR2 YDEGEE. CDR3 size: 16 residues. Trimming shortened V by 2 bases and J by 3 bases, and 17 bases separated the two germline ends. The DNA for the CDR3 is TGTGCCAGCAGCTTCCTTTTCATCGGCAGCCACTATGGCTACACCTTC. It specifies CASSFLFIGSHYGYTF.

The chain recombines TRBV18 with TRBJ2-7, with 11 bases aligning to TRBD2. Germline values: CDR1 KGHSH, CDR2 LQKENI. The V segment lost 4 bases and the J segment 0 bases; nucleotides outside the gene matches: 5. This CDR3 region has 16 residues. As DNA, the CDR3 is TGTGCCAGCTCACTGGGACTAGCGGAGAGCTCCTACGAGCAGTACTTC. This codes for CASSLGLAESSYEQYF.

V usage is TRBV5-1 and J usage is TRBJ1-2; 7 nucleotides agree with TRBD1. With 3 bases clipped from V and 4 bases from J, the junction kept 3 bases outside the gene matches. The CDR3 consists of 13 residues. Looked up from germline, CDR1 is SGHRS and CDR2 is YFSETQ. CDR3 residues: CASSSTGSYGYTF. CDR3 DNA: TGCGCCAGCAGCTCGACAGGGTCCTATGGCTACACCTTC. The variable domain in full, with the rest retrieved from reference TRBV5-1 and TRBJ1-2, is KAGVTQTPRYLIKTRGQQVTLSCSPISGHRSVSWYQQTPGQGLQFLFEYFSETQRNKGNFPGRFSGRQFSNSRSEMNVSTLELGDSALYLCASSSTGSYGYTFGSGTRLTVV.

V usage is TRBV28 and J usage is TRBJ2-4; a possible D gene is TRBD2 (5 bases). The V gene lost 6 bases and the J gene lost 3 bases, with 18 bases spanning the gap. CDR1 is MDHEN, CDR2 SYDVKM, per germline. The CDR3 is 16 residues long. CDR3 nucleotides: TGTGCCAGCAGCCTCGGAGGTTCGATGGTCAAAAACATTCAGTACTTC. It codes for CASSLGGSMVKNIQYF.

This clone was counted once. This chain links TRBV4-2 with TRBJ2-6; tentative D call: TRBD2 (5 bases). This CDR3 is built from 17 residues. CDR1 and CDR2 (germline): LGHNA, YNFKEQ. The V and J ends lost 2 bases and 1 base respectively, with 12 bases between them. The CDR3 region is CASSQPMSGSGANVLTF. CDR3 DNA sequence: TGTGCCAGCAGCCAACCGATGTCGGGATCTGGGGCCAACGTCCTGACTTTC.

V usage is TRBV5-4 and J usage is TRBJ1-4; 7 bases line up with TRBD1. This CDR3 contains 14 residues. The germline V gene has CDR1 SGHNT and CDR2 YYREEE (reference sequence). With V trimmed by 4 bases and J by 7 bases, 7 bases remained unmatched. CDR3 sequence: CASSRQGSVEKLFF. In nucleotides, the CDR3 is TGTGCCAGCAGCAGACAGGGCTCAGTTGAAAAACTGTTTTTT. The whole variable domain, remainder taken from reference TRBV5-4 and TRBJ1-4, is ETGVTQSPTHLIKTRGQQVTLRCSSQSGHNTVSWYQQALGQGPQFIFQYYREEENGRGNFPPRFSGLQFPNYSSELNVNALELDDSALYLCASSRQGSVEKLFFGSGTQLSVL.

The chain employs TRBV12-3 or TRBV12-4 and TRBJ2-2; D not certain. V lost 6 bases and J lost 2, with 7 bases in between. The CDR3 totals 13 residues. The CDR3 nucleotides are TGTGCCAGCAGCTCACCCAACACCGGGGAGCTGTTTTTT. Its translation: CASSSPNTGELFF.

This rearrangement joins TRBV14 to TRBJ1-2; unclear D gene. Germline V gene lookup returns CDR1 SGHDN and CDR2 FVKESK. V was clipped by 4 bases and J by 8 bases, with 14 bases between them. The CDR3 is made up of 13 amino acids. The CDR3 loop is CASSREEGRGYTF. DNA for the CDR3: TGTGCCAGCAGCCGTGAGGAAGGGCGAGGCTACACCTTC. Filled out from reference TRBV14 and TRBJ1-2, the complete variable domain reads EAGVTQFPSHSVIEKGQTVTLRCDPISGHDNLYWYRRVMGKEIKFLLHFVKESKQDESGMPNNRFLAERTGGTYSTLKVQPAELEDSGVYFCASSREEGRGYTFGSGTRLTVV.

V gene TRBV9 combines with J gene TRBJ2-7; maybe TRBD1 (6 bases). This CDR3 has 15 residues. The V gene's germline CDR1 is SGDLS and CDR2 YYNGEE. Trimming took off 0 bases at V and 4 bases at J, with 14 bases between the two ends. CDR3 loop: CASSVGGVGGYEQYF. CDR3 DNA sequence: TGTGCCAGCAGCGTAGGGGGAGTAGGGGGATACGAGCAGTACTTC.